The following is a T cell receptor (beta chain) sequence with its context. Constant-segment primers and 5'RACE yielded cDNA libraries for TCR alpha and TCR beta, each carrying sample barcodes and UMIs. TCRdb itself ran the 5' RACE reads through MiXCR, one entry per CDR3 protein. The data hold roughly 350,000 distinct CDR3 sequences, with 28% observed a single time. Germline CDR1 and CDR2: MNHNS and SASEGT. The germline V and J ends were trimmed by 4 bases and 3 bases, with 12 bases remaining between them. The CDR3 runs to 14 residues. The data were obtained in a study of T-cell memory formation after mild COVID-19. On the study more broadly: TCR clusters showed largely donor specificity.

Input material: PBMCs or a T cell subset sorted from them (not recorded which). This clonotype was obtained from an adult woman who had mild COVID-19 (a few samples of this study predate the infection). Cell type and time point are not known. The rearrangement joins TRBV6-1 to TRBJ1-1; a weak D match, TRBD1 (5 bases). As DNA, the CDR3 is TGTGCCAGCAGTGGATACAGGTCGTACACTGAAGCTTTCTTT. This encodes CASSGYRSYTEAFF.